This TCR beta chain is drawn from a study of blood T cell repertoires in COVID-19. In the study overall: Samples representing acute and convalescent COVID-19 were sourced from the United States, Italy and Spain. PBMCs, B-cell-depleted T cells, or T cells provided the cDNA or gDNA that made up the material.

CDR3 size: 14 residues. Germline V lookup: CDR1 MNHEY, CDR2 SVGAGI. The germline V and J ends were trimmed by 7 bases and 2 bases, with 15 bases remaining between them. In the original processing: Nucleated cell counts were estimated from reference gene primer amplification. Some clones are missing from TCRdb's copy, which holds only in-frame ones; the method was immunoSEQ multiplex PCR. The V and J calls and clone size were taken over from that table, and D and trimming were inferred from the DNA. The sample has some 130,000 clones, 70% to 80% seen once. The TCR comes from a man aged 55 to 69 who had recovered from COVID-19. The sequenced material came from peripheral blood. The chain has TRBV6-5 and TRBJ2-7; D might be TRBD2 (5 bases). In DNA form, the CDR3 reads TGTGCCAGCACTTCGCCGTCCGGGACCTACGAGCAGTACTTC. Protein product: CASTSPSGTYEQYF.